This is a list of T cell receptor beta chains from one sample in a study of T cell changes during pregnancy in multiple sclerosis. TCRdb keeps only in-frame clones here, not all; method: immunoSEQ multiplex PCR. The top ten hold 15% to 18% of the sample, which has around 25,000 clones, approximately 86% seen once. The source material was CD8+ T cells from peripheral blood mononuclear cells, sampled in the first trimester of pregnancy. The receptors derive from a female donor in good health, enrolled as a control in a pregnancy study. Both conserved end residues are part of each CDR3. Each record gives: J gene, clone size, D gene, CDR3 length, V gene, CDR3 DNA, CDR3 protein. The D gene is left open where the match is weak. Clone size is given for some rows only: seen once, a few or many times, or a class if the clone is expanded.

J: TRBJ1-2
size: .
D: .
length: 16
V: TRBV18
DNA: TGTGCCAGCTCACCCTATACAGGAAAAGCTAACTATGGCTACACCTTC
CDR3: CASSPYTGKANYGYTF

J: TRBJ1-1
size: .
D: .
length: 13
V: TRBV11-2
DNA: TGTGCCAGCAGCTTAGAGGGCTTCCTGGAAGCTTTCTTT
CDR3: CASSLEGFLEAFF

J: TRBJ2-1
size: .
D: .
length: 15
V: TRBV25-1
DNA: TGTGCCAGCAGCGAGACCGGGTGGTCCTACAATGAGCAGTTCTTC
CDR3: CASSETGWSYNEQFF

J: TRBJ2-1
size: .
D: TRBD1
length: 15
V: TRBV7-9
DNA: TGTGCCAGCAGCCCGCTTCAGGGGGCTCGCCATGAGCAGTTCTTC
CDR3: CASSPLQGARHEQFF

J: TRBJ2-5
size: .
D: TRBD2
length: 13
V: TRBV29-1
DNA: TGCAGCGGTCGCGGGGGGGCGGGAGAGACCCAGTACTTC
CDR3: CSGRGGAGETQYF

J: TRBJ2-7
size: once
D: .
length: 12
V: TRBV5-6
DNA: TGTGCCAGCAGCAGGGCCCTCGGGGTGCGGTACTTC
CDR3: CASSRALGVRYF

J: TRBJ1-6
size: .
D: .
length: 15
V: TRBV7-6
DNA: TGTGCCAGCAGCTTAGGGGGCCAGCTCAATTCACCCCTCCACTTT
CDR3: CASSLGGQLNSPLHF

J: TRBJ2-3
size: .
D: TRBD2
length: 16
V: TRBV19
DNA: TGTGCCAGTAGTATAGACAGCGGGGCCAGCACAGATACGCAGTATTTT
CDR3: CASSIDSGASTDTQYF

J: TRBJ1-1
size: medium-sized
D: .
length: 13
V: TRBV6-5
DNA: TGTGCCAGCAGTTACCTCGGACAGAGTGAAGCTTTCTTT
CDR3: CASSYLGQSEAFF

J: TRBJ2-1
size: .
D: TRBD2
length: 14
V: TRBV7-9
DNA: TGTGCCAGCAGACCAGCGGGAGCCTACAATGAGCAGTTCTTC
CDR3: CASRPAGAYNEQFF

J: TRBJ2-1
size: few
D: TRBD2
length: 16
V: TRBV28
DNA: TGTGCCAGCAGTTTAAGGGGTAGCGGGATCTACAATGAGCAGTTCTTC
CDR3: CASSLRGSGIYNEQFF

J: TRBJ2-1
size: .
D: .
length: 17
V: TRBV5-6
DNA: TGTGCCCGATGCCTGAGGAGCGCCCCCCCCCGGGTAAACGAGCAGTTCTTC
CDR3: CARCLRSAPPRVNEQFF

J: TRBJ2-7
size: .
D: TRBD1
length: 11
V: TRBV29-1
DNA: TGCAGCGTCGGACAGGAATACGAGCAGTACTTC
CDR3: CSVGQEYEQYF

J: TRBJ1-3
size: .
D: .
length: 14
V: TRBV5-1
DNA: TGCGCCAGCTCCGGCGGGGGGTCTGGAAACACCATATATTTT
CDR3: CASSGGGSGNTIYF

J: TRBJ1-2
size: .
D: .
length: 15
V: TRBV4-3
DNA: TGCGCCAGCAGCCAAGAAAGAGAGGGCAGCGATAAGCGACACTTC
CDR3: CASSQEREGSDKRHF

J: TRBJ1-1
size: .
D: .
length: 14
V: TRBV21-1
DNA: TGTGCCAGCAGCGAGCACACACAGGCCACTGAAGCTTTCTTT
CDR3: CASSEHTQATEAFF

J: TRBJ1-1
size: .
D: .
length: 16
V: TRBV6-5
DNA: TGTGCCAGCAGTTACTCGACGCTTGCCACGGGCACTGAAGCTTTCTTT
CDR3: CASSYSTLATGTEAFF

J: TRBJ2-6
size: .
D: .
length: 17
V: TRBV9
DNA: TGTGCCAGCAGCGTAACTAACCAGAGCTCTGGGGCCAACGTCCTGACTTTC
CDR3: CASSVTNQSSGANVLTF

J: TRBJ1-5
size: .
D: .
length: 15
V: TRBV9
DNA: TGTGCCAGCAGCGTAGGAGGTTCGGGAAATCAGCCCCAGCATTTT
CDR3: CASSVGGSGNQPQHF

J: TRBJ2-7
size: .
D: .
length: 15
V: TRBV18
DNA: TGTGCCAGCTCACCAACGGATCTGAGGGCCTACGAGCAGTACTTC
CDR3: CASSPTDLRAYEQYF

J: TRBJ2-7
size: medium-sized
D: TRBD1
length: 13
V: TRBV11-2
DNA: TGTGCCAGCAGTCGCGGGACAGGGAGTGAGCAGTACTTC
CDR3: CASSRGTGSEQYF

J: TRBJ2-1
size: .
D: TRBD2
length: 15
V: TRBV5-4
DNA: TGTGCCAGCAGCTCGGGACTAGCGGGGGAAAATGAGCAGTTCTTC
CDR3: CASSSGLAGENEQFF

J: TRBJ2-1
size: .
D: TRBD1
length: 16
V: TRBV6-4
DNA: TGTGCCAGCAGTGAAGCCGGGACAGGGTCTTCCAATGAGCAGTTCTTC
CDR3: CASSEAGTGSSNEQFF

J: TRBJ2-5
size: once
D: TRBD1
length: 19
V: TRBV18
DNA: TGTGCCAGCTCACTGCAGATCGGTCGACAGGGGTTACGCCAAGAGACCCAGTACTTC
CDR3: CASSLQIGRQGLRQETQYF

J: TRBJ2-7
size: .
D: .
length: 14
V: TRBV19
DNA: TGTGCCAGTAGTATGTCCATGAGCTCCTACGAGCAGTACTTC
CDR3: CASSMSMSSYEQYF

J: TRBJ2-2
size: .
D: .
length: 17
V: TRBV4-3
DNA: TGCGCCAGCAGCCAAGATAGGCAGGGGAAAGCAACCGGGGAGCTGTTTTTT
CDR3: CASSQDRQGKATGELFF

J: TRBJ1-5
size: .
D: TRBD1
length: 15
V: TRBV7-9
DNA: TGTGCCAGCAGCCACAGGGGCGGTAGCAATCAGCCCCAGCATTTT
CDR3: CASSHRGGSNQPQHF

J: TRBJ2-3
size: .
D: .
length: 14
V: TRBV6-5
DNA: TGTGCCAGCAGTTACGCAGGACAGACAGATACGCAGTATTTT
CDR3: CASSYAGQTDTQYF

J: TRBJ2-7
size: .
D: TRBD2
length: 15
V: TRBV10-2
DNA: TGCGCCAGCAGTGAATCCGGGACTAGCGGAGTGGAGCAGTACTTC
CDR3: CASSESGTSGVEQYF

J: TRBJ2-5
size: .
D: .
length: 13
V: TRBV18
DNA: TGTGCCAGCGGTGAGGAATCCGAAGAGACCCAGTACTTC
CDR3: CASGEESEETQYF

J: TRBJ1-5
size: .
D: .
length: 15
V: TRBV19
DNA: TGTGCCAGTAGTATCCTAGCCAGGGGTCATCAGCCCCAGCATTTT
CDR3: CASSILARGHQPQHF

J: TRBJ1-5
size: .
D: .
length: 13
V: TRBV27
DNA: TGTGCCAGCAGCCTAGGGGTAGGTCAGCCCCAGCATTTT
CDR3: CASSLGVGQPQHF

J: TRBJ2-4
size: .
D: TRBD2
length: 15
V: TRBV27
DNA: TGTGCCAGCAGCATAGCGGGGGGGCCCAAAAACATTCAGTACTTC
CDR3: CASSIAGGPKNIQYF

J: TRBJ2-3
size: .
D: .
length: 18
V: TRBV5-1
DNA: TGCGCCAGCAGCTTAACCCCCCGTGGGCGGGGCCTCACAGATACGCAGTATTTT
CDR3: CASSLTPRGRGLTDTQYF

J: TRBJ1-2
size: once
D: .
length: 15
V: TRBV11-3
DNA: TGTGCCAGCAGCCGCCCAACGGGGATTAACTATGGCTACACCTTC
CDR3: CASSRPTGINYGYTF

J: TRBJ2-1
size: .
D: TRBD1
length: 16
V: TRBV4-2
DNA: TGTGCCAGCAGCCCTGGCGCAGGGGGCGAGTACAATGAGCAGTTCTTC
CDR3: CASSPGAGGEYNEQFF

J: TRBJ1-5
size: .
D: .
length: 15
V: TRBV10-3
DNA: TGTGCCATCAGTGAGTCGGACAATAGCAATCAGCCCCAGCATTTT
CDR3: CAISESDNSNQPQHF